These 18 T cell receptor beta chains originate from one sample sequenced in a study of CDR3 diversity in severe acne. TCRdb ran MiXCR on the PCR reads and lists one entry per CDR3 protein. The table includes approximately 84,000 distinct CDR3 sequences, roughly 51% detected once. Sequencing input: blood. The source of these receptors is a male donor in good health, without acne.

The chain employs TRBV5-1 and TRBJ2-7, with TRBD2 identical over 10 bases. Germline V gives CDR1 SGHRS, CDR2 YFSETQ. With V trimmed by 4 bases and J by 6 bases, 10 bases remained unmatched. The CDR3 is 15 amino acids. The DNA of the CDR3 is TGCGCCAGCAGCCGAGCCGGGACTAGCGCCCGCGAGCAGTACTTC. As protein: CASSRAGTSAREQYF. The variable domain in full, with the rest retrieved from reference TRBV5-1 and TRBJ2-7, is KAGVTQTPRYLIKTRGQQVTLSCSPISGHRSVSWYQQTPGQGLQFLFEYFSETQRNKGNFPGRFSGRQFSNSRSEMNVSTLELGDSALYLCASSRAGTSAREQYFGPGTRLTVT.

In regard to this clonotype: Germline is not matched at one junction end, which may reflect a read error. This chain uses TRBV7-9 with TRBJ1-1; D is ambiguous. The CDR3 is 11 amino acids. CDR1 SEHNR and CDR2 FQNEAQ come from the germline V gene (reference sequence). CDR3 coding DNA: TGTGCCAGCATCTTAGGCCCTGAAGCTTTCTTT. This sequence encodes CASILGPEAFF.

V and J are TRBV20-1 and TRBJ2-3; tentative D call: TRBD2 (6 bases). The length of the CDR3 is 15 residues. Germline lookup yields CDR1 DFQATT and CDR2 SNEGSKA (reference sequence). The V gene lost 6 bases and the J gene lost 4 bases, with 20 bases spanning the gap. CDR3 bases: TGCAGTGCCAGCACCCCTAGGAGGGGATCAGATACGCAGTATTTT. It encodes CSASTPRRGSDTQYF.

In this sample, this clonotype turned up many times. The V and J genes are TRBV6-2 or TRBV6-3 and TRBJ2-3; 9 bases fit TRBD2. Trimming cost V 2 bases and J 4 bases; bases outside gene matches: 1. This CDR3 has 14 amino acids. Germline V lookup: CDR1 MNHEY, CDR2 SVGEGT. The CDR3 coding sequence is TGTGCCAGCAGTTACGGCGGGGGGGCAGATACGCAGTATTTT. Its protein is CASSYGGGADTQYF.

V gene TRBV10-3 combines with J gene TRBJ1-1; no clear D gene. V lost 7 bases and J 4 bases, leaving 10 bases between the germline ends. Germline V lookup: CDR1 ENHRY, CDR2 SYGVKD. This CDR3 comprises 12 residues. The CDR3 sequence is CAIKGSGTEAFF. In DNA, the CDR3 is TGTGCCATCAAAGGTTCCGGCACTGAAGCTTTCTTT.

This clonotype was seen repeatedly, ten times or more. The genes are TRBV27 and TRBJ1-4; D unclear. V lost 6 bases, J lost 8 bases, and 13 bases lay in between. This CDR3 is 13 amino acids long. The V gene's germline CDR1 is MNHEY and CDR2 SMNVEV (reference sequence). The CDR3: CASSRFIGEKLFF. The CDR3 region has the DNA TGTGCCAGCAGCCGATTTATAGGGGAAAAACTGTTTTTT.

The chain has TRBV6-5 and TRBJ2-2; 11 bases are shared with TRBD2. With V trimmed by 5 bases and J by 1 base, 6 bases remained unmatched. Germline V gives CDR1 MNHEY, CDR2 SVGAGI. The CDR3 consists of 17 residues. In DNA form, the CDR3 reads TGTGCCAGCAGTCGACAGGGGACTAGCGGGAACACCGGGGAGCTGTTTTTT. Translated: CASSRQGTSGNTGELFF.

CDR3 sequence reads: CASSLGRTGGDGYTF. The CDR3 DNA reads as TGTGCCAGCAGCTTAGGCCGGACAGGGGGCGACGGCTACACCTTC. This chain joins TRBV11-3 and TRBJ1-2, with TRBD1 identical over 11 bases. The CDR3 is made up of 15 amino acids. J gave up 8 bases and V 1 base, and 6 bases lay outside the gene matches. The germline V gene has CDR1 SGHNT and CDR2 YENEEA.

Remarks on this clonotype: With a much larger clone just one base away, this may be a read error. The rearrangement links TRBV7-9 to TRBJ2-1; 9 bases are a match to TRBD1. Germline CDR1 SEHNR, CDR2 FQNEAQ (reference sequence). The CDR3 runs to 16 residues. The junction had 3 bases not matched to a gene; V was cut back by 1 base and J by 2 bases. CDR3 protein: CASSLGDRDTYNEQFF. As DNA, the CDR3 is TGTGCCAGCAGCTTAGGGGACAGGGACACCTACAATGAGCAGTTCTTC.

This clonotype has at least ten counts. The chain uses TRBV5-1 and TRBJ2-3; 10 bases are shared with TRBD2. J was trimmed by 6 bases and V by 4 bases; bases with no gene match: 8. In germline, CDR1 is SGHRS, CDR2 YFSETQ. This CDR3 has 15 residues. CDR3 sequence (DNA): TGCGCCAGCAGCCGTCAAGCGGGAGGGGCGGATACGCAGTATTTT. The encoded protein is CASSRQAGGADTQYF. The full variable domain, in which reference TRBV5-1 and TRBJ2-3 provide the parts outside the CDR3, is KAGVTQTPRYLIKTRGQQVTLSCSPISGHRSVSWYQQTPGQGLQFLFEYFSETQRNKGNFPGRFSGRQFSNSRSEMNVSTLELGDSALYLCASSRQAGGADTQYFGPGTRLTVL.

The chain is built from TRBV25-1 and TRBJ1-1, with 8 bases aligning to TRBD1. V lost 7 bases and J lost 4; bases outside the gene matches: 5. Germline CDR1 and CDR2: MGHDK and SYGVNS. This CDR3 comprises 13 residues. CDR3 DNA sequence: TGTGCCAGCACCCTAACAGGGGGCACTGAAGCTTTCTTT. Amino acids: CASTLTGGTEAFF.

J is TRBJ1-3 and V is TRBV25-1; weak D call: TRBD1 (6 bases). The CDR3 contains 14 residues. Germline V CDR1 and CDR2: MGHDK, SYGVNS. V lost 7 bases and J 16 bases, leaving 26 bases between the germline ends. This chain's CDR3 is CASTEGTSGNTTYF. DNA for the CDR3: TGTGCCAGCACCGAGGGGACATCTGGAAACACCACGTATTTT.

The rearrangement joins TRBV7-9 to TRBJ2-5; 9 bases match TRBD2. This CDR3 is 14 amino acids long. Germline trimming cut 1 base from V and 4 bases from J; bases unmatched to any gene: 1. Germline CDR1 SEHNR, CDR2 FQNEAQ (reference sequence). The CDR3 loop is CASSLVAGVETQYF. CDR3 DNA sequence: TGTGCCAGCAGCTTAGTAGCGGGAGTAGAGACCCAGTACTTC.

The V call is TRBV25-1, the J call TRBJ1-2; possibly TRBD1 for D (6 bases). Trimming took off 6 bases at V and 4 bases at J, with 12 bases between the two ends. CDR3 length equals 13 residues. CDR1 MGHDK and CDR2 SYGVNS come from the germline V gene. CDR3 sequence (DNA): TGTGCCAGCAGCGAACAGGGTGGCTATGGCTACACCTTC. This gives the protein CASSEQGGYGYTF.

This clonotype showed up many times. The V call is TRBV4-1, the J call TRBJ2-7; 13 bases line up with TRBD2. J lost 1 base, V lost 4 bases, and 4 bases had no gene match. The CDR3 has 16 amino acids. Germline lookup yields CDR1 MGHRA and CDR2 YSYEKL. The CDR3 here is CASSLGTSGNSYEQYF. The CDR3 nucleotides read TGCGCCAGCAGCCTAGGGACTAGCGGGAATTCCTACGAGCAGTACTTC.

This clonotype was detected a few times. The chain uses TRBV18 and TRBJ1-1, with D possibly matching TRBD1 (5 bases). The V and J ends lost 2 bases and 3 bases respectively, with 13 bases between them. The CDR3 has 15 amino acids. Germline CDR1 reads KGHSH; CDR2 reads LQKENI. The CDR3: CASSPSGGGDTEAFF. The CDR3 region has the DNA TGTGCCAGCTCACCATCGGGGGGAGGGGACACTGAAGCTTTCTTT.

The V and J genes are TRBV5-1 and TRBJ1-2; TRBD1 matches 9 bases. Germline values: CDR1 SGHRS, CDR2 YFSETQ. The CDR3 is 15 residues long. V was pared by 4 bases and J by 6 bases, with 10 bases of the junction left unmatched. The DNA of the CDR3 is TGCGCCAGCAGCCAAGATCCGGGACAGGGAAATGGCTACACCTTC. Its protein product is CASSQDPGQGNGYTF.

This sequence joins TRBV6-5 and TRBJ2-7; D gene unclear. V was trimmed by 8 bases and J by 4 bases, leaving 18 bases between them. Germline CDR1 reads MNHEY; CDR2 reads SVGAGI. This CDR3 is 14 amino acids long. The CDR3 spells CASAYRQRIYEQYF. CDR3 DNA: TGTGCCAGCGCCTACCGCCAACGGATATACGAGCAGTACTTC.